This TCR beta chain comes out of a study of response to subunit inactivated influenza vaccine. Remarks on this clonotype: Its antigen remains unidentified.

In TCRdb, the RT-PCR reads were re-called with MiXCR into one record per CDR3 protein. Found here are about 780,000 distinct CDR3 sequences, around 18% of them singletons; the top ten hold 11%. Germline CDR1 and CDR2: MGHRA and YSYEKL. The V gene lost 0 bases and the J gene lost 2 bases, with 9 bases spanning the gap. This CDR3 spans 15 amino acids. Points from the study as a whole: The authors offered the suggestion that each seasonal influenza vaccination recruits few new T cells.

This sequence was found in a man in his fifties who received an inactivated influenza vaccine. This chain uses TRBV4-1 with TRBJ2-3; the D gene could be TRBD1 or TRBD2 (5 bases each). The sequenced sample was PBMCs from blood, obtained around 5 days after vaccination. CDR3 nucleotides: TGCGCCAGCAGCCAAGATGAGGGGATCACAGATACGCAGTATTTT. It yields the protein CASSQDEGITDTQYF.